Below are 9 T cell receptor beta chains sequenced from a single sample in a study of regulatory T cells in long-lasting Graves disease. Time point reported: newly diagnosed GD, antithyroid drugs for less than 3 months. PBMC-derived RNA was used for the TCR library. In building TCR beta libraries, iRepertoire HTBI primers were used together with Arm-PCR of CDR3 regions. In TCRdb, the multiplex PCR reads were re-called with MiXCR into one record per CDR3 protein. The sample records hundreds of thousands of distinct CDR3 sequences, approximately 15% being singletons. These same records also appear under a second study, on T cells in Graves' hyperthyroidism and ophthalmopathy.

This specimen was peripheral blood mononuclear cells (PBMCs), taken at new diagnosis, from a patient treated with antithyroid drugs. These receptor sequences come from a man aged 35 to 55 with Graves disease.

This clonotype was recorded at least ten times. The chain combines TRBV7-9 with TRBJ2-5; 8 bases align to TRBD1. CDR3 size: 16 residues. J was trimmed by 7 bases and V by 1 base; bases with no gene match: 11. Germline loops: CDR1 SEHNR, CDR2 FQNEAQ (reference sequence). This chain's CDR3 is CASSLVLRQGTGTQYF. As DNA, the CDR3 is TGTGCCAGCAGCTTAGTCTTGCGACAGGGGACCGGGACCCAGTACTTC.

This clonotype has a handful of counts. V usage is TRBV15 and J usage is TRBJ1-4; D not certain. Germline loops: CDR1 LNHNV, CDR2 YYDKDF (reference sequence). The V end lost 0 bases, the J end lost 7 bases, and 3 bases lay between the germline ends. The CDR3 loop spans 12 amino acids. CDR3 amino acids: CATSRDAEKLFF. CDR3 in DNA: TGTGCCACCAGCAGAGATGCTGAAAAACTGTTTTTT.

This clonotype was seen ten or more times. The chain is built from TRBV24-1 and TRBJ2-1; 7 nucleotides agree with TRBD1. Germline V gives CDR1 KGHDR, CDR2 SFDVKD. The CDR3 totals 15 residues. The J segment lost 4 bases and the V segment lost 3 bases, leaving 5 bases of the junction unmatched. DNA for the CDR3: TGTGCCACCAGTGATCGGACAGGAGAATACAATGAGCAGTTCTTC. Protein sequence: CATSDRTGEYNEQFF.

The sample holds many counts of this clonotype. The chain employs TRBV5-5 and TRBJ2-7; 7 bases are a match to TRBD1. J was trimmed by 5 bases and V by 4 bases; bases with no gene match: 9. Looked up from germline, CDR1 is SGHKS and CDR2 is YYEKEE (reference sequence). This CDR3 spans 14 amino acids. CDR3: CASSKGTVINEQYF. The CDR3 coding sequence is TGTGCCAGCAGCAAAGGGACAGTTATCAACGAGCAGTACTTC.

This clonotype was seen a handful of times. This chain connects TRBV29-1 to TRBJ2-2; 7 bases are shared with TRBD1. After removal of 4 bases from V and 1 base from J, the junction contained 3 bases not matched to a gene. The CDR3 totals 14 residues. Germline V gene lookup returns CDR1 SQVTM and CDR2 ANQGSEA. CDR3 residues: CSVGRDRNTGELFF. The CDR3 bases are TGCAGCGTTGGCAGGGACAGGAACACCGGGGAGCTGTTTTTT.

This clonotype was recorded at least ten times. This sequence joins TRBV3-1 and TRBJ1-5; TRBD1 might be the D (6 bases). Trimming left V 1 base short and J 7 bases short, with 11 bases between. Looked up from germline, CDR1 is LGHDT and CDR2 is YNNKEL (reference sequence). This CDR3 comprises 14 residues. The CDR3 spells CASSQALGGQPQHF. In nucleotides, the CDR3 is TGTGCCAGCAGCCAAGCTCTGGGGGGCCAGCCCCAGCATTTT.

As concerns this clonotype: This may come from a read error, since a much larger clone is one base off. This sequence joins TRBV6-1 and TRBJ2-3; 9 nucleotides align to TRBD1. The CDR3 has 15 amino acids. Looked up from germline, CDR1 is MNHNS and CDR2 is SASEGT. The CDR3 sequence is CASADRGTSTDTRYF. The CDR3 DNA reads as TGTGCCAGCGCTGACAGGGGGACAAGCACAGATACGCGGTATTTT.

The sample holds many counts of this clonotype. This chain links TRBV13 with TRBJ2-1; D might be TRBD1 or TRBD2, each matching 5 bases. Trimming pared 1 base from V and 11 bases from J, leaving 15 bases between. Per the germline V gene, CDR1 is PRHDT and CDR2 is FYEKMQ (reference sequence). This CDR3 has 14 residues. DNA for the CDR3: TGTGCCAGCAGCTTAGTTGACAGCGGCGGACAGCAGTTCTTC. This codes for CASSLVDSGGQQFF.

This clonotype occurred many times. The rearrangement links TRBV27 to TRBJ1-6; D is unresolved. The CDR3 extends over 12 amino acids. V shed 5 bases and J shed 3 bases, with 2 bases lying between them. Germline-derived CDR1 and CDR2 are MNHEY and SMNVEV (reference sequence). The CDR3: CASSLYNSPLHF. The CDR3, as DNA: TGTGCCAGCAGTCTCTATAATTCACCCCTCCACTTT.